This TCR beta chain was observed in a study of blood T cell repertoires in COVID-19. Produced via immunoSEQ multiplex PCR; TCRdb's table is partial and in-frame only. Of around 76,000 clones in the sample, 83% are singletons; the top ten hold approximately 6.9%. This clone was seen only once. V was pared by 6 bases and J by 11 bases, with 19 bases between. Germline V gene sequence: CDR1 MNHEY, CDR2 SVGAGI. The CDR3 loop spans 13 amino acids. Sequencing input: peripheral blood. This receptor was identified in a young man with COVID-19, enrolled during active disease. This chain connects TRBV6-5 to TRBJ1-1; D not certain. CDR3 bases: TGTGCCAGCAGCAATGGGCCTGGTCAGTTGGCTTTCTTT. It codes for CASSNGPGQLAFF.